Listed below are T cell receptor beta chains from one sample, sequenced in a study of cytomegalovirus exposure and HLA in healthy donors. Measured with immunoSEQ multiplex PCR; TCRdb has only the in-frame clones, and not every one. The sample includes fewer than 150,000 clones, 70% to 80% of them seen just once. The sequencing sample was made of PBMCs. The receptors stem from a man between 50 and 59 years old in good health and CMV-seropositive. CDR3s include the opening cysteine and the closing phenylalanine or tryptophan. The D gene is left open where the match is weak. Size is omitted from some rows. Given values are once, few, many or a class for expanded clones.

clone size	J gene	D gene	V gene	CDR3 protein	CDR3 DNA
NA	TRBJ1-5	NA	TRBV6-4	CASSDSRRVPNQPQHF	TGTGCCAGCAGTGACTCGCGGCGGGTTCCCAATCAGCCCCAGCATTTT
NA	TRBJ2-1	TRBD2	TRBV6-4	CASSEPYPSGKTYNEQFF	TGTGCCAGCAGTGAACCCTACCCTAGCGGGAAGACATACAATGAGCAGTTCTTC
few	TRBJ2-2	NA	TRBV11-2	CASSSNRAAGELFF	TGTGCCAGCAGCTCAAACAGGGCCGCCGGGGAGCTGTTTTTT
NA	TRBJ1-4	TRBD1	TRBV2	CASSERDSTTNEKLFF	TGTGCCAGCAGTGAAAGGGACAGTACAACTAATGAAAAACTGTTTTTT
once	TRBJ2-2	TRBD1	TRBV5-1	CASSPPEGALTGELFF	TGCGCCAGCAGCCCCCCCGAGGGGGCCCTCACCGGGGAGCTGTTTTTT
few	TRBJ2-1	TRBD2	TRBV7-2	CASSLVAGATLYNEQFF	TGTGCCAGCAGCTTAGTCGCGGGAGCGACGTTGTACAATGAGCAGTTCTTC
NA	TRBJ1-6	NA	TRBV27	CASSFGRQTLHF	TGTGCCAGCAGTTTCGGTCGACAAACCCTCCACTTT
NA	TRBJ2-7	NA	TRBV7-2	CASSLDSIYEQYF	TGTGCCAGCAGCCTTGACTCGATCTACGAGCAGTACTTC
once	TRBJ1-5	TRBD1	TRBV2	CASSGTEFNQPQHF	TGTGCCAGCTCCGGGACAGAGTTCAATCAGCCCCAGCATTTT
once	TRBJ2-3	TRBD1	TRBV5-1	CASSLAGTGVTDTQYF	TGCGCCAGCAGCTTGGCCGGGACAGGGGTAACAGATACGCAGTATTTT
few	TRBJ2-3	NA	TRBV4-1	CASTHNPSAADTQYF	TGCGCCAGTACTCATAATCCTAGCGCAGCAGATACGCAGTATTTT
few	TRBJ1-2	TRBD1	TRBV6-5	CASSSPGTGGAGYTF	TGTGCCAGCAGTTCCCCGGGGACAGGGGGCGCGGGCTACACCTTC
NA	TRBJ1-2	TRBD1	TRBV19	CASSTRTGFGYTF	TGTGCCAGTAGTACCAGGACAGGGTTTGGCTACACCTTC
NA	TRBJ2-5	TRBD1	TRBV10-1	CASSGGQRALQYF	TGCGCCAGCAGTGGGGGACAGAGAGCACTCCAGTACTTC
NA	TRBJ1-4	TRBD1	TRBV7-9	CASSRRDRLSNEKLFF	TGTGCCAGCAGCCGCCGGGACAGGCTCTCTAATGAAAAACTGTTTTTT
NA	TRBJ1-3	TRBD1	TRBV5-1	CASSVGQGGNTIYF	TGCGCCAGCAGCGTGGGACAGGGAGGAAACACCATATATTTT
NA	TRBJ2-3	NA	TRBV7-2	CASSSGGGGHTDTQYF	TGTGCCAGCAGCTCGGGGGGAGGGGGGCACACAGATACGCAGTATTTT
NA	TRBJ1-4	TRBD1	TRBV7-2	CASSRGDSRGEKLFF	TGTGCCAGCTCAAGGGGGGACAGTAGAGGTGAAAAACTGTTTTTT
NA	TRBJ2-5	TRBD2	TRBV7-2	CASSRRLTSGKETQYF	TGTGCCAGCAGCCGTCGCCTGACTAGCGGAAAAGAGACCCAGTACTTC
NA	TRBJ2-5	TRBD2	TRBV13	CASSPRLAGANQETQYF	TGTGCCAGCAGCCCGCGACTAGCGGGGGCAAACCAAGAGACCCAGTACTTC
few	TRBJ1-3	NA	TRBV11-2	CASSLTEGSAIYF	TGTGCCAGCAGCTTAACGGAGGGCAGCGCCATATATTTT
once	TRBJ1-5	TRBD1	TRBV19	CASSMGQGGNQPQHF	TGTGCCAGTAGTATGGGACAGGGAGGCAATCAGCCCCAGCATTTT
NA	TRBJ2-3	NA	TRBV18	CASSEGETDTQYF	TGTGCCAGCTCAGAGGGGGAGACAGATACGCAGTATTTT
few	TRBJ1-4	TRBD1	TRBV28	CAIRQGTNEKLFF	TGTGCCATCAGACAGGGGACTAATGAAAAACTGTTTTTT
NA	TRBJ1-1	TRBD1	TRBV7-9	CASSPGTGETKNTEAFF	TGTGCCAGCAGCCCGGGCACAGGGGAGACTAAGAACACTGAAGCTTTCTTT
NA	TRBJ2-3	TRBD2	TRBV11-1	CASSASGVSTDTQYF	TGTGCCAGCAGCGCCAGCGGGGTAAGCACAGATACGCAGTATTTT
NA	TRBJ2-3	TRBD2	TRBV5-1	CASKPLAGTDTQYF	TGCGCCAGCAAGCCCCTAGCGGGCACAGATACGCAGTATTTT
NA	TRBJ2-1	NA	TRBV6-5	CASSYSRREQFF	TGTGCCAGCAGTTACTCCAGGCGTGAGCAGTTCTTC
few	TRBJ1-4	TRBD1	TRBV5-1	CASSLTGVQGEKLFF	TGCGCCAGCAGCTTGACAGGGGTTCAAGGTGAAAAACTGTTTTTT
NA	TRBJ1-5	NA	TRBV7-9	CASSLTGRNQPQHF	TGTGCCAGCAGCTTAACTGGGCGCAATCAGCCCCAGCATTTT
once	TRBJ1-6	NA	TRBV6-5	CASRGVSYNSPLHF	TGTGCCAGCCGGGGGGTTTCCTATAATTCCCCCCTCCACTTT
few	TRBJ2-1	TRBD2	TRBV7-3	CASSPGGAGGHNEQFF	TGTGCCAGCAGCCCAGGGGGAGCGGGGGGACACAATGAGCAGTTCTTC
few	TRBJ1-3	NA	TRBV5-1	CASSLGQKRSGNTIYF	TGCGCCAGCAGCTTGGGGCAGAAGCGCTCTGGAAACACCATATATTTT
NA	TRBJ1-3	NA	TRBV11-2	CASSPDPGHLLGNTIYF	TGTGCCAGCAGCCCGGACCCGGGACACCTCCTTGGAAACACCATATATTTT
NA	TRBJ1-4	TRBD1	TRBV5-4	CASSSGGKGTNEKLFF	TGTGCCAGCAGCTCAGGGGGGAAGGGAACTAATGAAAAACTGTTTTTT
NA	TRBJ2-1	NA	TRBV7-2	CASSSYIDNEQFF	TGTGCCAGCAGCTCTTATATCGACAATGAGCAGTTCTTC
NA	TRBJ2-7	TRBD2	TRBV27	CASSLSGLAGAVEQYF	TGTGCCAGCAGTTTATCTGGACTAGCGGGAGCCGTCGAGCAGTACTTC
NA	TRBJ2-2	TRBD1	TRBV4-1	CASSQEGAGGYRWRATGELFF	TGCGCCAGCAGCCAAGAAGGGGCAGGGGGATATAGGTGGCGGGCCACCGGGGAGCTGTTTTTT
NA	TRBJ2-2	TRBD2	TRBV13	CASSLKTSANTGELFF	TGTGCCAGCAGCTTAAAAACTAGCGCGAACACCGGGGAGCTGTTTTTT
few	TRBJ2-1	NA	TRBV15	CATSRDWGGLLMNEQFF	TGTGCCACCAGCAGAGATTGGGGGGGGCTTTTGATGAATGAGCAGTTCTTC
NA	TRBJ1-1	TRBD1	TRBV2	CASSQGQGSPEAFF	TGTGCCAGCAGTCAGGGACAGGGGAGTCCTGAAGCTTTCTTT
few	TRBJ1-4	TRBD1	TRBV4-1	CASSHLRGNSEKLFF	TGCGCCAGCAGCCACCTCAGGGGGAATAGCGAAAAACTGTTTTTT
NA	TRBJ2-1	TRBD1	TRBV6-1	CASSLDRGLGEQFF	TGTGCCAGCAGTCTCGACAGGGGCCTGGGTGAGCAGTTCTTC
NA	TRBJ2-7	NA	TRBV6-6	CASSYYGSYEQYF	TGTGCCAGCAGTTACTACGGGTCCTACGAGCAGTACTTC
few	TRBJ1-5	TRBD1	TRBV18	CASSPEGAVGQPQHF	TGTGCCAGCTCACCAGAGGGGGCGGTCGGTCAGCCCCAGCATTTT
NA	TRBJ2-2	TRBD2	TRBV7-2	CASSLESSGRSNTGELFF	TGTGCCAGCAGCTTAGAGTCTAGCGGGAGGTCGAACACCGGGGAGCTGTTTTTT
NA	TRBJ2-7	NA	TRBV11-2	CASSSYYEQYF	TGTGCCAGCAGCTCGTACTACGAGCAGTACTTC
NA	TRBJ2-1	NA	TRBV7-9	CASSPKDSNEQFF	TGTGCCAGCAGCCCTAAGGACTCGAACGAGCAGTTCTTC
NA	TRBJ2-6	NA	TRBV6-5	CASIGSGANVLTF	TGTGCCAGCATCGGCTCTGGGGCCAACGTCCTGACTTTC
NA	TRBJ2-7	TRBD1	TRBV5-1	CASSPGQGSYGQYF	TGCGCCAGCAGTCCTGGACAGGGGTCCTACGGGCAGTACTTC
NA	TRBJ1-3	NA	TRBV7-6	CASSPQGLSGNTIYF	TGTGCCAGCAGCCCCCAGGGGTTATCTGGAAACACCATATATTTT